These T cell receptor beta chains were read from a single sample in a study of T-cell memory formation after mild COVID-19. Via MiXCR, TCRdb re-called the 5' RACE reads, giving one row per CDR3 protein. Of 350,000 to 500,000 distinct CDR3 sequences detected, 20% appear once; the ten largest clones hold approximately 8.4%. What was sequenced was PBMCs or a T cell subset sorted from them (not recorded which). The origin of the receptors is an adult woman who had mild COVID-19 (a few samples of this study predate the infection). Cell type and time point are not known. The CDR3 runs from the conserved cysteine through the conserved F or W. The D gene is left open where the match is weak. Rows give clone size only sometimes, using once, few, many, or a class for an expanded clone.

CSARVTQGWEQYF	TGCAGTGCTAGAGTCACACAGGGCTGGGAGCAGTACTTC	TRBV20-1	few	-	TRBJ2-7
CASSLVGAKNTEAFF	TGTGCCAGCAGCTTAGTCGGAGCCAAAAACACTGAAGCTTTCTTT	TRBV7-2	few	-	TRBJ1-1
CASSLGLLGGEETQYF	TGTGCCAGCAGTTTAGGTTTGCTGGGCGGAGAAGAGACCCAGTACTTC	TRBV12-3/TRBV12-4	few	-	TRBJ2-5
CASSGLAPDTQYF	TGTGCCAGCAGCGGACTAGCCCCAGATACGCAGTATTTT	TRBV11-2	few	TRBD2	TRBJ2-3
CASSPGVWDTQYF	TGTGCCAGTTCCCCGGGGGTTTGGGATACGCAGTATTTT	TRBV7-3	-	-	TRBJ2-3
CASCPQGQGTYEQYF	TGTGCCAGCTGCCCGCAGGGACAGGGGACCTACGAGCAGTACTTC	TRBV6-1	few	TRBD1	TRBJ2-7
CASSQTGLAWGYTF	TGTGCCAGCAGCCAAACAGGGTTGGCGTGGGGCTACACCTTC	TRBV16	-	-	TRBJ1-2
CATSRLATDNEQFF	TGTGCCACCAGCAGGCTAGCGACTGACAATGAGCAGTTCTTC	TRBV15	-	-	TRBJ2-1
CASSQDVLDQYF	TGTGCCAGCAGCCAAGATGTTTTAGACCAGTACTTC	TRBV3-1	-	-	TRBJ2-5
CASSLDIVNTEAFF	TGTGCCAGCAGCTTAGACATAGTGAACACTGAAGCTTTCTTT	TRBV5-5	few	-	TRBJ1-1
CASSPWGVAGYYEQYF	TGTGCCAGCAGCCCCTGGGGGGTAGCGGGGTACTACGAGCAGTACTTC	TRBV28	-	TRBD2	TRBJ2-7
CAWRRDSPSYEQYF	TGTGCCTGGAGGAGGGACAGTCCTTCCTACGAGCAGTACTTC	TRBV30	-	TRBD1	TRBJ2-7
CSARPRYEGKLAKNIQYF	TGCAGTGCTAGACCCCGGTACGAGGGGAAACTAGCCAAAAACATTCAGTACTTC	TRBV20-1	-	-	TRBJ2-4
CASSSHGSRKLFF	TGTGCCAGCAGTTCCCATGGGTCGCGAAAACTGTTTTTT	TRBV12-3/TRBV12-4	-	-	TRBJ1-4
CASSPQGAGNQPQHF	TGTGCCAGCAGCCCACAGGGGGCCGGCAATCAGCCCCAGCATTTT	TRBV7-3	-	TRBD1	TRBJ1-5
CASSPRSNTGELFF	TGTGCCAGCAGCCCGAGGTCGAACACCGGGGAGCTGTTTTTT	TRBV3-1	-	-	TRBJ2-2
CASSHSAGLQETQYF	TGTGCCAGCAGCCATTCGGCGGGCCTGCAAGAGACCCAGTACTTC	TRBV3-1	-	-	TRBJ2-5
CASVDISNQPQHF	TGTGCCAGCGTGGACATTAGCAATCAGCCCCAGCATTTT	TRBV6-2/TRBV6-3	-	-	TRBJ1-5
CSLTTGGETQYF	TGCAGCCTGACGACAGGGGGGGAGACCCAGTACTTC	TRBV29-1	-	TRBD1	TRBJ2-5
CASSLVLLGGREHEQYF	TGTGCCAGCAGCTTAGTCCTCCTCGGGGGGAGGGAACACGAGCAGTACTTC	TRBV7-2	few	TRBD2	TRBJ2-7
CSARDSNTEAFF	TGCAGTGCAAGGGACAGCAACACTGAAGCTTTCTTT	TRBV20-1	few	TRBD1	TRBJ1-1
CASSRASGGVTDTQYF	TGTGCCAGCAGCCGTGCTAGCGGGGGGGTCACAGATACGCAGTATTTT	TRBV7-3	-	TRBD2	TRBJ2-3
CASRVTGNQPQHF	TGTGCCAGCAGGGTGACAGGGAATCAGCCCCAGCATTTT	TRBV12-3/TRBV12-4	few	TRBD1	TRBJ1-5
CASSLVGTGADKNIQYF	TGTGCCAGCAGCTTAGTTGGGACAGGGGCGGACAAAAACATTCAGTACTTC	TRBV7-9	few	TRBD1	TRBJ2-4
CATSDLANTGELFF	TGTGCCACCAGTGATTTAGCGAACACCGGGGAGCTGTTTTTT	TRBV24-1	few	-	TRBJ2-2
CASSQDRDISYEQYF	TGTGCCAGCAGCCAAGATCGGGACATCTCCTACGAGCAGTACTTC	TRBV4-2	few	-	TRBJ2-7
CASSGPGQPYEQYF	TGTGCCAGCAGCGGACCGGGACAGCCCTACGAGCAGTACTTC	TRBV7-6	-	TRBD1	TRBJ2-7
CASSSTSGITHEQYF	TGTGCCAGCAGCTCCACTAGCGGGATCACCCACGAGCAGTACTTC	TRBV5-4	-	TRBD2	TRBJ2-7
CASSPYVGRNTNYGYTF	TGTGCCAGCAGTCCCTATGTCGGACGGAATACTAACTATGGCTACACCTTC	TRBV12-3/TRBV12-4	-	-	TRBJ1-2
CASSPVPTYEQYF	TGTGCCAGCTCCCCCGTTCCTACCTACGAGCAGTACTTC	TRBV18	-	-	TRBJ2-7